What follows are 13 T cell receptor beta chains derived from one specimen sequenced in a study of cytomegalovirus exposure and HLA in healthy donors. The protocol was immunoSEQ multiplex PCR, while the TCRdb copy is restricted to in-frame clones and leaves out a portion. The sample records under 250,000 clones, roughly 83% being singletons. Source material: PBMCs. The receptors stem from a woman younger than 35 in good health and CMV-seronegative.

This chain uses TRBV30 with TRBJ1-2, with 10 bases that match TRBD1. CDR3 length equals 16 residues. V dropped 2 bases and J dropped 0; count of bases not matched to a gene: 6. Germline V gene sequence: CDR1 GTSNPN, CDR2 SVGIG (reference sequence). The CDR3 loop reads CAWSPRDRGPNYGYTF. The CDR3 nucleotides are TGTGCCTGGAGTCCCAGGGACAGGGGACCTAACTATGGCTACACCTTC.

This clone was recorded only once. The chain joins TRBV5-1 to TRBJ1-4, with 7 bases fitting TRBD1. J was trimmed by 0 bases and V by 4 bases; bases with no gene match: 0. Germline CDR1 and CDR2: SGHRS and YFSETQ. The CDR3 loop spans 14 amino acids. CDR3 DNA sequence: TGCGCCAGCAGCGGGACAGCAACTAATGAAAAACTGTTTTTT. This encodes CASSGTATNEKLFF.

CDR3 sequence (DNA): TGTGCCAGCAGCTTAGCGATAGGACAGGATGGCTCCTATAATTCACCCCTCCACTTT. This translates into CASSLAIGQDGSYNSPLHF. The genes are TRBV7-9 and TRBJ1-6; 7 bases align to TRBD1. With 0 bases clipped from V and 0 bases from J, the junction kept 8 bases outside the gene matches. The V gene's germline CDR1 is SEHNR and CDR2 FQNEAQ (reference sequence). The CDR3 is 19 residues long. The complete variable domain, with remaining parts taken from reference TRBV7-9 and TRBJ1-6, reads DTGVSQNPRHKITKRGQNVTFRCDPISEHNRLYWYRQTLGQGPEFLTYFQNEAQLEKSRLLSDRFSAERPKGSFSTLEIQRTEQGDSAMYLCASSLAIGQDGSYNSPLHFGNGTRLTVT.

This clone occurred once. The chain recombines TRBV19 with TRBJ2-5; 7 positions match TRBD1. Germline assignment: CDR1 LNHDA and CDR2 SQIVND (reference sequence). The CDR3 is 12 residues long. The CDR3 bases are TGTGACGCACAGGGGTCCAGGGAGACCCAGTACTTC. Translated: CDAQGSRETQYF.

On this clone: The same CDR3 also results from other DNA sequences found in this sample. The rearrangement uses TRBV5-1 and TRBJ1-1; D not certain. This CDR3 contains 13 residues. The germline CDR1 and CDR2 sequences are SGHRS and YFSETQ. V lost 0 bases to trimming and J lost 11 bases, with 14 bases between them. Here the CDR3 reads CASSLAGRSIAFF. The CDR3 DNA is TGCGCCAGCAGCTTGGCTGGGAGAAGTATTGCTTTCTTT.

In this sample, this clone turned up a few times. The chain combines TRBV16 with TRBJ2-4; D is unclear. The length of the CDR3 is 18 residues. V was clipped by 1 base and J by 0 bases, with 16 bases between them. The germline V gene encodes CDR1 KGHSY and CDR2 FQNENV. The DNA for the CDR3 is TGTGCCAGCAGCCAATTGGCTTCCAAAGGGATAGCCAAAAACATTCAGTACTTC. This sequence encodes CASSQLASKGIAKNIQYF.

This chain uses TRBV10-2 with TRBJ2-7, with D tentatively TRBD2 (5 bases). Trimming pared 6 bases from V and 7 bases from J, leaving 13 bases between. Germline V gives CDR1 WSHSY, CDR2 SAAADI. This CDR3 contains 12 residues. The CDR3 sequence: CASRADPGEQYF. Written as DNA, the CDR3 is TGCGCCAGCAGGGCAGATCCGGGGGAGCAGTACTTC.

The genes are TRBV30 and TRBJ1-4, with D unclear. Deletions cut 2 bases from V and 5 bases from J, with 15 bases between. The CDR3 has 15 amino acids. CDR1 is GTSNPN and CDR2 is SVGIG in the germline V gene (reference sequence). In DNA, the CDR3 is TGTGCCTGGAGTACCCACAGAGGTGGGAATGAAAAACTGTTTTTT. This encodes CAWSTHRGGNEKLFF.

This chain joins TRBV4-2 and TRBJ2-1; unclear D gene. Germline CDR1 is LGHNA and CDR2 is YNFKEQ. V was shortened by 1 base and J by 7 bases, with 5 bases between the two germline ends. The CDR3 sequence is 12 residues long. This CDR3 is CASSQGANEQFF. CDR3 sequence (DNA): TGTGCCAGCAGCCAAGGGGCGAATGAGCAGTTCTTC.

The chain uses TRBV2 and TRBJ1-5; a possible D gene is TRBD1 (5 bases). V lost 7 bases and J lost 0, with 10 bases in between. The CDR3 is made up of 14 amino acids. Germline CDR1 is SNHLY and CDR2 is FYNNEI. Written as DNA, the CDR3 is TGTGCCAGCAAGGGGCATATTAGCAATCAGCCCCAGCATTTT. This translates into CASKGHISNQPQHF.

The gene calls are TRBV6-5 and TRBJ2-3, with TRBD1 matching 7 bases. Germline-derived CDR1 and CDR2 are MNHEY and SVGAGI. V lost 6 bases to trimming and J lost 3 bases; unmatched junction nucleotides: 6. The CDR3 contains 14 residues. The CDR3 is CASRYRGTTDTQYF. The DNA for the CDR3 is TGTGCCAGCAGATACAGGGGAACGACAGATACGCAGTATTTT.

The chain combines TRBV18 with TRBJ1-6; possible D gene TRBD1, 6 bases. Germline CDR1 reads KGHSH; CDR2 reads LQKENI. V was pared by 2 bases and J by 8 bases, with 13 bases between. The CDR3 consists of 15 residues. CDR3 amino acids: CASSPRQVLDSPLHF. In DNA form, the CDR3 reads TGTGCCAGCTCACCAAGACAGGTACTTGATTCACCCCTCCACTTT.

DNA for the CDR3: TGCGCCAGCCGGGCAGCTACTAATTCACCCCTCCACTTT. Protein: CASRAATNSPLHF. The J gene is TRBJ1-6, the V gene TRBV10-1; D unresolved. CDR1 and CDR2 (germline): WNHNN, SYGVQD (reference sequence). CDR3 length: 13 amino acids. V lost 8 bases to trimming and J lost 6 bases, with 11 bases between them.